The sequence of this TCR beta chain was determined in a study of blood T cell repertoires in COVID-19. The wider study: Sample material is recorded as cDNA or gDNA derived from T cells, B-cell-depleted T cells, or PBMCs.

Clones were sequenced by immunoSEQ multiplex PCR, and TCRdb holds only the in-frame ones, with some missing. Here the sample spans fewer than 250,000 clones, roughly 84% being singletons. With 5 bases clipped from V and 4 bases from J, the junction kept 2 bases outside the gene matches. Germline CDR1 and CDR2: MNHEY and SVGAGI. CDR3 length: 13 residues. Researchers sorted participants into cohorts using their self-reported clinical history. The sequence derives from a woman in her 30s who had recovered from COVID-19. The rearrangement links TRBV6-5 to TRBJ1-5; 7 bases match TRBD1. Material: PBMCs or T cells enriched from blood (not recorded which). CDR3 region: CASSQGQNQPQHF. Written as DNA, the CDR3 is TGTGCCAGCAGTCAGGGACAGAATCAGCCCCAGCATTTT.